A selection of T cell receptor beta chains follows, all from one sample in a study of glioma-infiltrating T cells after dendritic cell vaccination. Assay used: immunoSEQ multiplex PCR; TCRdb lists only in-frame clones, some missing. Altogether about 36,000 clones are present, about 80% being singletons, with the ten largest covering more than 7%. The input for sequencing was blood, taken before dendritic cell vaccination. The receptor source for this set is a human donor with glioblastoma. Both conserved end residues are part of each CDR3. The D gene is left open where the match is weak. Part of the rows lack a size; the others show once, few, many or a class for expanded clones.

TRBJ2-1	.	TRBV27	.	CASSLGRGAPYNEQFF	TGTGCCAGCAGTTTAGGTCGGGGGGCCCCATACAATGAGCAGTTCTTC
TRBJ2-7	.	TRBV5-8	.	CASSLTYEQYF	TGTGCCAGCAGCCTAACCTACGAGCAGTACTTC
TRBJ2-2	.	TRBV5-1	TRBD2	CASSLGEGPNTGELFF	TGCGCCAGCAGCTTGGGGGAGGGGCCGAACACCGGGGAGCTGTTTTTT
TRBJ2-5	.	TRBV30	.	CAWSDITEETQYF	TGTGCCTGGAGCGATATAACGGAAGAGACCCAGTACTTC
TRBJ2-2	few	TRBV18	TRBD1	CASSPQGAKNTGELFF	TGTGCCAGCTCACCACAGGGGGCTAAGAACACCGGGGAGCTGTTTTTT
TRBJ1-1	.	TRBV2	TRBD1	CASSQTGGGYRNTEAFF	TGTGCCAGCAGTCAAACAGGGGGGGGCTATAGGAACACTGAAGCTTTCTTT
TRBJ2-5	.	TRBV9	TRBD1	CASSPGTAQETQYF	TGTGCCAGCAGCCCCGGGACAGCCCAAGAGACCCAGTACTTC
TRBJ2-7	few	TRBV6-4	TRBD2	CASLRRGAYEQYF	TGTGCCAGCCTAAGGCGGGGGGCTTACGAGCAGTACTTC
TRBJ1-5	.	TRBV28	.	CASSTVVYNQPQHF	TGTGCCAGCAGCACGGTCGTCTACAATCAGCCCCAGCATTTT
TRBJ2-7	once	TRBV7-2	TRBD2	CASSPLIGTIYEQYF	TGTGCCAGCAGCCCTTTAATTGGGACTATCTACGAGCAGTACTTC
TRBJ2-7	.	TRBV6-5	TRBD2	CASSAPGASGGTQYF	TGTGCCAGCAGTGCCCCGGGGGCTAGCGGGGGGACTCAGTACTTC
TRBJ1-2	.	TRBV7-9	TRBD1	CASSSDRVYGYTF	TGTGCCAGCAGCTCGGACAGGGTCTATGGCTACACCTTC
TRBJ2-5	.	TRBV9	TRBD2	CASSVGLAGGRGETQYF	TGTGCCAGCAGCGTGGGACTAGCGGGGGGGCGAGGGGAGACCCAGTACTTC
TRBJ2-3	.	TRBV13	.	CASSPSAVRTDTQYF	TGTGCCAGCAGCCCAAGCGCCGTAAGAACAGATACGCAGTATTTT
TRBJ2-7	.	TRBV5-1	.	CASRFVTAGEQYF	TGCGCCAGCAGATTTGTGACAGCGGGCGAGCAGTACTTC
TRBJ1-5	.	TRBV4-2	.	CASSQVGRTGNQPQHF	TGTGCCAGCAGCCAAGTGGGGCGCACTGGCAATCAGCCCCAGCATTTT
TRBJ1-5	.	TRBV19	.	CASSRGGDQPQHF	TGTGCCAGTAGTAGAGGAGGGGATCAGCCCCAGCATTTT
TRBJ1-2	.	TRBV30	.	CAWTGDHGYTF	TGTGCCTGGACCGGGGATCACGGCTACACCTTC